This T cell receptor (beta chain) was captured in a study of blood T cell repertoires in COVID-19. Study information: The United States, Italy and Spain provided the acute and convalescent COVID-19 samples. T cells, B-cell-depleted T cells, or PBMCs supplied cDNA or gDNA.

In the original workflow: Reference gene primers were amplified, and this amplification served to estimate nucleated cell counts. TCRdb keeps only in-frame clones here, not all; method: immunoSEQ multiplex PCR. That table supplies the V and J calls and clone size; D and trimming were determined from the DNA. Of around 220,000 clones detected, roughly nine tenths appear once; the ten largest clones hold about 2%. Per germline, CDR1 LNHDA and CDR2 SQIVND (reference sequence). V trimming: 4 bases; J trimming: 13 bases; junction bases outside the gene matches: 18. The CDR3 contains 15 residues. In this sample, this clone turned up many times.

Sample: peripheral blood. The receptor's source is a woman aged 45-60 years with acute or convalescent COVID-19. This chain links TRBV19 with TRBJ1-2, with TRBD1 matching 7 bases. The CDR3 DNA sequence: TGTGCCAGTAGTACCCTCGGGGACAGCTCTATTGTGGGCACCTTC. Translated, it gives CASSTLGDSSIVGTF.